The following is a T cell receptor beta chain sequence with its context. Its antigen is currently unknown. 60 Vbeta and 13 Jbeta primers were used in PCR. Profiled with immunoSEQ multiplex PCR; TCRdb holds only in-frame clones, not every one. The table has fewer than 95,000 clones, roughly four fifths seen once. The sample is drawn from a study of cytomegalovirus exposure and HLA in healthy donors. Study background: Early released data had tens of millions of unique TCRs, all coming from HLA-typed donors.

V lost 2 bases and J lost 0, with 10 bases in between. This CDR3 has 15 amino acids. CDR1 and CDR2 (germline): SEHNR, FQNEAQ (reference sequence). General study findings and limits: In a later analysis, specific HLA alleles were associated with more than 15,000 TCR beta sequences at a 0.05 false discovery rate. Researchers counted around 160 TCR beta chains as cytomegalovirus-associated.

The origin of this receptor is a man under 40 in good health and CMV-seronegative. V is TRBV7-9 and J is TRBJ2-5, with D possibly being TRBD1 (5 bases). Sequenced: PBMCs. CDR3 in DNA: TGTGCCAGCAGCTTAAGACAAGGGGACCAAGAGACCCAGTACTTC. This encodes CASSLRQGDQETQYF.